A single sample is the source of the 9 T cell receptor beta chains below, sequenced in a study of blood T cells in healthy people across ages. The use of a sample-barcoded 5' primer and a J-beta primer mix characterized a second PCR of roughly 7 to 11 cycles. TCRdb analysed the 5' RACE reads with MiXCR anew, one entry per CDR3 protein. The data show fewer than 800,000 distinct CDR3 sequences, 32% seen once. Specimen: blood. The receptors derive from an elderly woman in good health.

This clonotype was seen ten or more times. The chain employs TRBV7-2 and TRBJ1-2; tentatively, D is TRBD1 (6 bases). Trimming took off 1 base at V and 4 bases at J, with 13 bases between the two ends. The V gene's germline CDR1 is SGHTA and CDR2 FQGNSA. This CDR3 is 15 amino acids long. CDR3 in DNA: TGTGCCAGCAGCTTAGAGGGTACAGGGACCTATGGCTACACCTTC. It translates to CASSLEGTGTYGYTF.

Of note for this clonotype: Mismatch with germline at one junction end may stem from a read error. This chain joins TRBV5-1 and TRBJ1-5; 7 nucleotides agree with TRBD1. The CDR3 covers 16 residues. The germline gives CDR1 SGHRS, CDR2 YFSETQ. In DNA, the CDR3 is TGCACCAGCAGCCCCGGACAGGTTTGGGGCAATCAGCCCCAGCATTTT. It encodes CTSSPGQVWGNQPQHF.

In this sample, this clonotype turned up a few times. The rearrangement joins TRBV20-1 to TRBJ1-2; D is undetermined. The CDR3 is made up of 14 amino acids. Germline V gives CDR1 DFQATT, CDR2 SNEGSKA (reference sequence). Trimming shortened V by 6 bases and J by 2 bases, and 16 bases separated the two germline ends. The CDR3: CSAQIAGSNYGYTF. The CDR3 nucleotides read TGCAGTGCCCAGATAGCAGGATCAAACTATGGCTACACCTTC.

The CDR3 DNA follows: TGTGCCTGGGGGACTAGTGGCCAAGAGACCCAGTACTTC. Its translation: CAWGTSGQETQYF. The chain couples TRBV30 to TRBJ2-5, with 8 bases matching TRBD2. Trimming cost V 5 bases and J 1 base; bases outside gene matches: 3. Per the germline V gene, CDR1 is GTSNPN and CDR2 is SVGIG (reference sequence). The CDR3 spans 13 residues.

In its sample, this clonotype was seen many times. The genes are TRBV6-2 or TRBV6-3 and TRBJ2-7; D gene unclear. V was shortened by 3 bases and J by 3 bases, with 9 bases between the two germline ends. Germline V gives CDR1 MNHEY, CDR2 SVGEGT. CDR3 length equals 13 residues. This CDR3 is CASSYGINYEQYF. The CDR3 nucleotides read TGTGCCAGCAGTTATGGGATTAACTACGAGCAGTACTTC.

This clonotype was found many times. The chain has TRBV5-5 and TRBJ2-7; possibly TRBD2 for D (5 bases). This CDR3 has 12 residues. V lost 6 bases and J 2 bases, leaving 9 bases between the germline ends. Germline V gives CDR1 SGHKS, CDR2 YYEKEE (reference sequence). The CDR3 protein is CASIEGPYEQYF. The CDR3 nucleotides are TGTGCCAGCATCGAGGGTCCCTACGAGCAGTACTTC.

This clonotype was counted at least ten times. This chain joins TRBV20-1 and TRBJ2-1; 14 positions match TRBD2. CDR3 length equals 17 residues. The V and J ends lost 5 bases and 2 bases, in that order; junction bases with no gene match: 8. Looked up from germline, CDR1 is DFQATT and CDR2 is SNEGSKA (reference sequence). CDR3 residues: CSAVTSGGASAYNEQFF. The CDR3 nucleotides are TGCAGTGCTGTGACTAGCGGGGGGGCCAGCGCCTACAATGAGCAGTTCTTC.

In this sample, this clonotype turned up many times. The DNA for the CDR3 is TGTGCCAGCAGTTTAACTAGTTTTGGGACCCAGTACTTC. Translated, it gives CASSLTSFGTQYF. The chain carries TRBV27 and TRBJ2-5; D perhaps matches TRBD2 (5 bases). The V end was cut by 2 bases, the J end by 7 bases, with 11 bases between. This CDR3 is built from 13 residues. From germline, CDR1 is MNHEY and CDR2 SMNVEV (reference sequence).

This clonotype occurred a few times. V usage is TRBV3-1 and J usage is TRBJ1-5, with D possibly being TRBD1 (6 bases). The CDR3 has 15 residues. CDR1 is LGHDT and CDR2 is YNNKEL in the germline V gene (reference sequence). V shed 1 base and J shed 7 bases, with 14 bases lying between them. CDR3 coding DNA: TGTGCCAGCAGCCAAGCCCCGGGGGCGAGGCAGCCCCAGCATTTT. This translates into CASSQAPGARQPQHF.